This is a list of T cell receptor beta chains from one sample in a study of CD8 T cells in ankylosing spondylitis. TCRdb reprocessed the 5' RACE reads via MiXCR and lists one record per CDR3 protein. The sample has roughly 230,000 distinct CDR3 sequences; under 20% are singletons. Sequenced: blood, either unsorted or a sorted T cell fraction (not recorded which). All receptors come from a male donor with ankylosing spondylitis or in good health (not recorded which). CDR3s include the opening cysteine and the closing phenylalanine or tryptophan.

cdr3_aa | j_call | v_call
CASSTSGSNEQFF | TRBJ2-1 | TRBV4-3
CASSIQSAGGNEQFF | TRBJ2-1 | TRBV12-3/TRBV12-4
CASSNTEAFF | TRBJ1-1 | TRBV6-2/TRBV6-3
CASSPGRMAAPPGELFF | TRBJ2-2 | TRBV6-1
CASSPGHYEQFF | TRBJ2-1 | TRBV4-1
CASSLEDLDTQYF | TRBJ2-3 | TRBV7-2
CASSDSTSGTYNEQFF | TRBJ2-1 | TRBV6-4
CSARAPDSLIRGYTF | TRBJ1-2 | TRBV20-1
CASSLPHTGDNEQYF | TRBJ2-7 | TRBV5-1
CASSQEGRAGTTQYF | TRBJ2-3 | TRBV4-1
CASSHFLGSSYNEQFF | TRBJ2-1 | TRBV4-3
CSGMPGLVNEQFF | TRBJ2-1 | TRBV29-1
CSVPAGGGYTF | TRBJ1-2 | TRBV29-1
CASEGLADTDTQYF | TRBJ2-3 | TRBV12-3/TRBV12-4
CASSVEGTSGGYEQYF | TRBJ2-7 | TRBV9
CSARDQESQPYEKLFF | TRBJ1-4 | TRBV20-1
CASTSGPPYEQYF | TRBJ2-7 | TRBV27
CASSSHEQETQYF | TRBJ2-5 | TRBV7-6
CASSADTNIQYF | TRBJ2-4 | TRBV5-5
CASSDGVNTEAFF | TRBJ1-1 | TRBV4-1
CASSPPRQIYEQYF | TRBJ2-7 | TRBV12-3/TRBV12-4
CSAYPVWGTDTQYF | TRBJ2-3 | TRBV29-1
CASSTPNRASPYEQYF | TRBJ2-7 | TRBV6-5
CASSPGQGSNEKLFF | TRBJ1-4 | TRBV4-1
CSVEGGPGANVLTF | TRBJ2-6 | TRBV29-1
CASSLPGEGNEQFF | TRBJ2-1 | TRBV7-9
CAWIPRNRYEQYF | TRBJ2-7 | TRBV30
CASSLSWGALETQSF | TRBJ2-5 | TRBV11-2
CASSPPGRYEQYF | TRBJ2-7 | TRBV7-9
CASSPTQISYNEQFF | TRBJ2-1 | TRBV7-9
CASSPGIAGGETQYF | TRBJ2-5 | TRBV9
CSARDGRDTGELFF | TRBJ2-2 | TRBV20-1
CASSPGGAGVTGELFF | TRBJ2-2 | TRBV27
CASSLAGELTDTQYF | TRBJ2-3 | TRBV5-4
CASSLSPYTNTGELFF | TRBJ2-2 | TRBV4-1
CATSDPASGRDDTQYF | TRBJ2-3 | TRBV24-1
CASRYRPGTGENIQYF | TRBJ2-4 | TRBV5-6
CSARDYEGTYEQYF | TRBJ2-7 | TRBV20-1
CASSSTGGLETQYF | TRBJ2-5 | TRBV12-3/TRBV12-4
CASSYTGTGITDTQYF | TRBJ2-3 | TRBV6-5
CASSIVGDGPDQPQHF | TRBJ1-5 | TRBV19
CASSSESQETQYF | TRBJ2-5 | TRBV5-1
CASSWAGVTDTQYF | TRBJ2-3 | TRBV5-1
CASSLAFTWEVQQNQPQHF | TRBJ1-5 | TRBV11-1
CSAKDSLYEQYF | TRBJ2-7 | TRBV20-1
CASSLGITDNQPQHF | TRBJ1-5 | TRBV7-8
CAWSARQGPAYEQYF | TRBJ2-7 | TRBV30